These T cell receptor beta chains were read from a single sample in a study of blood T cells in healthy people across ages. TCRdb re-derived calls from the 5' RACE reads in MiXCR, one entry per CDR3 protein. This sample has about 400,000 distinct CDR3 sequences; 45% to 65% occur once, and the top ten carry over 40%. Sample: blood. The source of these receptors is a man aged 55-75 years in good health. Both conserved end residues are part of each CDR3. The order of the fields is V gene, clone size, D gene, J gene, CDR3 DNA, CDR3 protein. A D gene is named only where the DNA matches it firmly. For some rows the clone size is stated as once, few or many, or as a class when expanded; others skip it.

v_call: TRBV12-3/TRBV12-4; clone_size: -; d_call: -; j_call: TRBJ2-7; cdr3_nt: TGTGCCAGCAGCGAGGAGTTGTGGGCCTACGAGCAGTACTTC; cdr3_aa: CASSEELWAYEQYF
v_call: TRBV9; clone_size: few; d_call: TRBD1; j_call: TRBJ2-7; cdr3_nt: TGTGCCAGCAGCGCACCGGACAGGGGGACCTACGAGCAGTACTTC; cdr3_aa: CASSAPDRGTYEQYF
v_call: TRBV20-1; clone_size: few; d_call: -; j_call: TRBJ2-7; cdr3_nt: TGCAGTGCTAGCCCGGACGGCTACGAGCAGTACTTC; cdr3_aa: CSASPDGYEQYF
v_call: TRBV28; clone_size: -; d_call: TRBD2; j_call: TRBJ2-7; cdr3_nt: TGTGCCACCCACCAGGGAGGGAGCTCCTACGAGCAGTACTTC; cdr3_aa: CATHQGGSSYEQYF
v_call: TRBV12-3/TRBV12-4; clone_size: few; d_call: -; j_call: TRBJ2-5; cdr3_nt: TGTGCCAGCAGTCTTCTGGGTGAGGGCGGGGAGACCCAGTACTTC; cdr3_aa: CASSLLGEGGETQYF
v_call: TRBV28; clone_size: -; d_call: -; j_call: TRBJ2-3; cdr3_nt: TGTGCCAATAAGGACGTTTTGAGCACAGATACGCAGTATTTT; cdr3_aa: CANKDVLSTDTQYF
v_call: TRBV3-1; clone_size: -; d_call: TRBD2; j_call: TRBJ2-3; cdr3_nt: TGTGCCAGCAGCCCTCATAGCGGGAGGGATGCTAGCACAGATACGCAGTATTTT; cdr3_aa: CASSPHSGRDASTDTQYF
v_call: TRBV30; clone_size: -; d_call: -; j_call: TRBJ1-4; cdr3_nt: TGTGCCTGGGTTCCCCGGGACCGAATTATGACTAATGAAAAACTGTTTTTT; cdr3_aa: CAWVPRDRIMTNEKLFF
v_call: TRBV7-2; clone_size: -; d_call: -; j_call: TRBJ2-7; cdr3_nt: TGTGCCAGCAGCCCACACCTACGCGAGCAGTACTTC; cdr3_aa: CASSPHLREQYF
v_call: TRBV4-3; clone_size: -; d_call: TRBD2; j_call: TRBJ2-3; cdr3_nt: TGCGCCAGCAGCCGCAACCTAGCGGAACACACAGATACGCAGTATTTT; cdr3_aa: CASSRNLAEHTDTQYF
v_call: TRBV6-5; clone_size: -; d_call: TRBD2; j_call: TRBJ2-7; cdr3_nt: TGTGCCAGCAGTTATAACCGGGGGGGCGGTTACGAGCAGTACTTC; cdr3_aa: CASSYNRGGGYEQYF
v_call: TRBV6-2/TRBV6-3; clone_size: -; d_call: -; j_call: TRBJ1-2; cdr3_nt: TGTGCCAGCAGTTACTCGAAGGATCCCCCGGCAAACTATGGCTACACCTTC; cdr3_aa: CASSYSKDPPANYGYTF
v_call: TRBV30; clone_size: -; d_call: TRBD1; j_call: TRBJ1-1; cdr3_nt: TGTGCCTGGTCCTCCGGGACAGGGATCTACACTGAAGCTTTCTTT; cdr3_aa: CAWSSGTGIYTEAFF
v_call: TRBV20-1; clone_size: -; d_call: -; j_call: TRBJ2-1; cdr3_nt: TGCAGTGCTAGAGATCTTCGGGGGAGAGCGGATGAGCAGTTCTTC; cdr3_aa: CSARDLRGRADEQFF
v_call: TRBV5-1; clone_size: once; d_call: TRBD2; j_call: TRBJ2-5; cdr3_nt: TGCGCCAGCAGCACCGGGACTAGCGGGAGAAATGAGCAGTACTTC; cdr3_aa: CASSTGTSGRNEQYF
v_call: TRBV7-3; clone_size: -; d_call: -; j_call: TRBJ1-1; cdr3_nt: TGTGCCAGCAGCGACGGGGGGAGCACTGAAGCTTTCTTT; cdr3_aa: CASSDGGSTEAFF
v_call: TRBV18; clone_size: -; d_call: -; j_call: TRBJ2-5; cdr3_nt: TGTGCCAGCTCACCATCTATACGAGAGCAGTACTTC; cdr3_aa: CASSPSIREQYF
v_call: TRBV28; clone_size: few; d_call: TRBD1; j_call: TRBJ2-1; cdr3_nt: TGTGCCAGCAGTATCGGGACAGGGGGATACAATGAGCAGTTCTTC; cdr3_aa: CASSIGTGGYNEQFF
v_call: TRBV28; clone_size: few; d_call: -; j_call: TRBJ1-2; cdr3_nt: TGTGCCAGCAGTTTTTATAGGGGCCAGGGTGCCTATGGCTACACCTTC; cdr3_aa: CASSFYRGQGAYGYTF
v_call: TRBV24-1; clone_size: -; d_call: TRBD1; j_call: TRBJ1-5; cdr3_nt: TGTGCCACCAGCAGACAGGGGGGTCAGCCCCAGCATTTT; cdr3_aa: CATSRQGGQPQHF
v_call: TRBV10-1; clone_size: few; d_call: TRBD1; j_call: TRBJ2-6; cdr3_nt: TGCGCCAGCAGTGAGTCAGGGGGCCCCGGGGCCAACGTCCTGACTTTC; cdr3_aa: CASSESGGPGANVLTF
v_call: TRBV15; clone_size: -; d_call: -; j_call: TRBJ1-5; cdr3_nt: TGTGCCACCAGCGCCGTTGATCAGCCCCAGCATTTT; cdr3_aa: CATSAVDQPQHF
v_call: TRBV5-1; clone_size: many; d_call: -; j_call: TRBJ1-2; cdr3_nt: TGCGCCAGCCGGACGACTGCTGACTACACCTTC; cdr3_aa: CASRTTADYTF
v_call: TRBV7-2; clone_size: -; d_call: -; j_call: TRBJ2-4; cdr3_nt: TGTGCCAGCAGCTTATCCCCTAGTTCGGGACGAGGGATTCGGTACTTC; cdr3_aa: CASSLSPSSGRGIRYF
v_call: TRBV5-1; clone_size: -; d_call: TRBD1; j_call: TRBJ2-7; cdr3_nt: TGCGCCAGCAGCTCCGGGACAGGGGGCTTCGAGCAGTACTTC; cdr3_aa: CASSSGTGGFEQYF
v_call: TRBV20-1; clone_size: -; d_call: -; j_call: TRBJ1-2; cdr3_nt: TGCAGTGCTAGACTCCGGGGGTATGGCTACACCTTC; cdr3_aa: CSARLRGYGYTF
v_call: TRBV7-3; clone_size: few; d_call: -; j_call: TRBJ2-1; cdr3_nt: TGTGCCAGCAGCCTCACTAGCTTTCCGTACAATGAGCAGTTCTTC; cdr3_aa: CASSLTSFPYNEQFF
v_call: TRBV20-1; clone_size: few; d_call: TRBD1; j_call: TRBJ1-2; cdr3_nt: TGCAGTGCTAGAGGGACAGGCATCTATGGCTACACCTTC; cdr3_aa: CSARGTGIYGYTF
v_call: TRBV12-3/TRBV12-4; clone_size: many; d_call: -; j_call: TRBJ1-2; cdr3_nt: TGTGCCAGCAGGCACGACAGGCGGTCCGTCTATGGCTACACCTTC; cdr3_aa: CASRHDRRSVYGYTF
v_call: TRBV5-1; clone_size: -; d_call: TRBD2; j_call: TRBJ2-7; cdr3_nt: TGCGCCAGTAGTTACGGACTAGCGGGGGGCCTCCTAACTTCCGAGCAGTACTTC; cdr3_aa: CASSYGLAGGLLTSEQYF
v_call: TRBV6-5; clone_size: -; d_call: TRBD2; j_call: TRBJ2-3; cdr3_nt: TGTGCCAGCAGTTACGGACTTCTAGCGGGAGGGACAGATACGCAGTATTTT; cdr3_aa: CASSYGLLAGGTDTQYF
v_call: TRBV5-1; clone_size: -; d_call: -; j_call: TRBJ2-1; cdr3_nt: TGCGCCAGCAGCTTGGGAGGGGTTACGAATGAGCAGTTCTTC; cdr3_aa: CASSLGGVTNEQFF
v_call: TRBV6-5; clone_size: -; d_call: -; j_call: TRBJ2-5; cdr3_nt: TGTGCCAGCAGTTACTCGGGCAGGGCCAATCAGCCCCAGTACTTC; cdr3_aa: CASSYSGRANQPQYF
v_call: TRBV2; clone_size: few; d_call: TRBD1; j_call: TRBJ2-7; cdr3_nt: TGTGCCAGCGGTACCGGGACAGGAACCCACGAGCAGTACTTC; cdr3_aa: CASGTGTGTHEQYF
v_call: TRBV30; clone_size: -; d_call: -; j_call: TRBJ1-2; cdr3_nt: TGTGCCCGCAGGGGATATGTCTTTGGCTACACCTTC; cdr3_aa: CARRGYVFGYTF
v_call: TRBV20-1; clone_size: -; d_call: TRBD1; j_call: TRBJ2-2; cdr3_nt: TGCAGTGCCCGCCGGGACAGCTCCACCGGGGAGCTGTTTTTT; cdr3_aa: CSARRDSSTGELFF
v_call: TRBV29-1; clone_size: many; d_call: TRBD1; j_call: TRBJ1-2; cdr3_nt: TGCAGCGTTGAGGGGACAGGTCGTTACACCTTC; cdr3_aa: CSVEGTGRYTF
v_call: TRBV5-1; clone_size: -; d_call: -; j_call: TRBJ2-5; cdr3_nt: TGCGCCAGCACGGGCGGGGAGCTGGAAGAGACCCAGTACTTC; cdr3_aa: CASTGGELEETQYF
v_call: TRBV29-1; clone_size: few; d_call: -; j_call: TRBJ2-1; cdr3_nt: TGCAGCGTTGATTATCAGGGAAACAATGAGCAGTTCTTC; cdr3_aa: CSVDYQGNNEQFF
v_call: TRBV4-2; clone_size: -; d_call: -; j_call: TRBJ2-3; cdr3_nt: TGTGCCAGCAGCCAAGATCGGGGGGACAAAGAGTATTTT; cdr3_aa: CASSQDRGDKEYF
v_call: TRBV11-2; clone_size: once; d_call: -; j_call: TRBJ2-3; cdr3_nt: TGTGCCAGCAGCTCCCTGGGGGTGAGCACAGATACGCAGTATTTT; cdr3_aa: CASSSLGVSTDTQYF
v_call: TRBV20-1; clone_size: -; d_call: -; j_call: TRBJ1-6; cdr3_nt: TGCAGTGCTAGGGACGGGGTCCGGGCGGCGGATTCACCCCTCCACTTT; cdr3_aa: CSARDGVRAADSPLHF
v_call: TRBV29-1; clone_size: few; d_call: TRBD1; j_call: TRBJ1-1; cdr3_nt: TGCAGCGTTGGCGGACAGGGGAACACTGAAGCTTTCTTT; cdr3_aa: CSVGGQGNTEAFF
v_call: TRBV6-4; clone_size: few; d_call: -; j_call: TRBJ1-2; cdr3_nt: TGTGCCAGCAGTGACTCGACACCGCCCTATGGCTACACCTTC; cdr3_aa: CASSDSTPPYGYTF
v_call: TRBV28; clone_size: once; d_call: TRBD1; j_call: TRBJ2-7; cdr3_nt: TGTGCCAGCGGTCAACTCGGACAGGTGCCCTACGAGCAGTACTTC; cdr3_aa: CASGQLGQVPYEQYF
v_call: TRBV27; clone_size: many; d_call: -; j_call: TRBJ2-7; cdr3_nt: TGTGCCAGCAGTGCCGACAGGAGACGCTCCTACGAGCAGTACTTC; cdr3_aa: CASSADRRRSYEQYF
v_call: TRBV7-8; clone_size: -; d_call: TRBD2; j_call: TRBJ2-7; cdr3_nt: TGTGCCAGCAGCTTAGTGCGTAGCGGGAATCACGAGCAGTACTTC; cdr3_aa: CASSLVRSGNHEQYF
v_call: TRBV10-3; clone_size: -; d_call: TRBD2; j_call: TRBJ2-7; cdr3_nt: TGTGCCATCAGCCCCCTGGGGGGTAGCGGGAGTGAGCAGTACTTC; cdr3_aa: CAISPLGGSGSEQYF
v_call: TRBV7-8; clone_size: few; d_call: TRBD1; j_call: TRBJ1-5; cdr3_nt: TGTGCCAGCAGCTTAGGAGCCGGGACAGGGCAGTATAGCAATCAGCCCCAGCATTTT; cdr3_aa: CASSLGAGTGQYSNQPQHF
v_call: TRBV20-1; clone_size: few; d_call: -; j_call: TRBJ2-7; cdr3_nt: TGCAGTGCTAGTCGGCAGGGGAGGCGCTACGAGCAGTACTTC; cdr3_aa: CSASRQGRRYEQYF
v_call: TRBV7-2; clone_size: many; d_call: TRBD2; j_call: TRBJ2-7; cdr3_nt: TGTGCCAGCAGCCCGAGACTAGCGGGAGGCTACGAGCAGTACTTC; cdr3_aa: CASSPRLAGGYEQYF
v_call: TRBV25-1; clone_size: -; d_call: TRBD2; j_call: TRBJ2-7; cdr3_nt: TGTGCCAGCTCATCTCCGGGACTAGGAATCAACGAGCAGTACTTC; cdr3_aa: CASSSPGLGINEQYF
v_call: TRBV3-1; clone_size: -; d_call: -; j_call: TRBJ2-7; cdr3_nt: TGTGCCAGCAGCCGGGGGCCCTACTACGAGCAGTACTTC; cdr3_aa: CASSRGPYYEQYF
v_call: TRBV28; clone_size: few; d_call: TRBD1; j_call: TRBJ2-7; cdr3_nt: TGTGCCAGCAGTCCGGGACAGGGGGCGCGGTACGAGCAGTACTTC; cdr3_aa: CASSPGQGARYEQYF